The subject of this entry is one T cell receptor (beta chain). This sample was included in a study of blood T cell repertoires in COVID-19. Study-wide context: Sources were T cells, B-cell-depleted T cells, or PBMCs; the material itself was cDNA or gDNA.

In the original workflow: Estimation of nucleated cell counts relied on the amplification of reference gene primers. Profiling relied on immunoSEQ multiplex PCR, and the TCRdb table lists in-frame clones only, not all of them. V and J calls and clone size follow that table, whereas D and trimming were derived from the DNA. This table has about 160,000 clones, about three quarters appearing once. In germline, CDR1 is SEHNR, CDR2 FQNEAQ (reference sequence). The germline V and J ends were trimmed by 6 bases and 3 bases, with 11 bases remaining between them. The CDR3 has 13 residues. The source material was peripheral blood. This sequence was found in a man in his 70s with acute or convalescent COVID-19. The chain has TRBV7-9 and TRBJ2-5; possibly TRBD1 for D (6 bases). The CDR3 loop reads CASRWNREETQYF. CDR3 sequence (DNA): TGTGCCAGCAGGTGGAACAGGGAAGAGACCCAGTACTTC.